This TCR beta chain is drawn from a study of early T cells in non-severe SARS-CoV-2 infection (dated by TCRdb to the early 2020s). Regarding the study in general: TCR sequencing used bulk RNA from unsorted whole blood, so alpha and beta chains could not be paired.

To note about this clonotype: No cognate antigen has been identified for it. No quality values exist for individual bases; no much larger clone is one base distant.

This was a case-control study nested in a cohort of healthcare workers in London, UK, who had nasopharyngeal swab PCR tests and blood samples taken every week. Healthcare workers were recruited during the week of the UK lockdown, between 23 and 31 March 2020, and followed weekly for up to 16 weeks. The protocol used for the library was 5' RACE. Instrument on record: NextSeq 500. The TCR library protocol attached unique molecular identifiers to individual cDNA molecules to correct for sequencing error and PCR bias. Sequencing covered both TCR alpha and beta chains, and within each sample the abundances of alpha and beta sequences were tightly co-correlated. In the paper's pipeline: Decombinator V4 was used to annotate the V gene, J gene and CDR3 of the TCR sequences. Expanded TCRs were defined as changing significantly between any two time points under a Poisson model with p below 0.0001. TCR abundances were normalised to the total number of TCRs sequenced per sample and expressed as counts per million. VDJdb, accessed on 1 November 2021, was searched for TCRs annotated for CMV, EBV and SARS-CoV-2, and TCRs annotated for more than one antigen were excluded. TCRdb redid the processing of the public reads, applying fastp at Q25 and MiXCR, and retained in-frame beta chains. Every entry covers one CDR3 protein and lists the most common genes and DNA from its rows. Here the V and J calls rest on TCRdb's processing, not on the authors' analysis. Recorded for this sample are more than 95,000 distinct CDR3 sequences; approximately 11% of them occurred a single time. The ten largest clones take up roughly 5% of the sample.

Here is what the overall study found, with its caveats: Matching against VDJdb was skewed toward anti-spike CD8 responses, likely underestimated virus-specific expansions, and missed private and CD4 specificities.

Source: whole blood, taken at baseline. The TCR comes from an adult who was a healthcare worker with PCR-confirmed SARS-CoV-2 infection or an uninfected control (not recorded which).

Here is the DNA: TGTGCCAGCAGCACAGCAAGGTACGAGCAGTACTTC. This encodes CASSTARYEQYF. Here the chain combines TRBV11-2 and TRBJ2-7, with the D gene too uncertain to name. The germline V gene yields SGHAT for CDR1 and FQNNGV for CDR2. The CDR3 spans 12 residues, from the cysteine through the phenylalanine. Only the CDR3 portion is preserved as DNA: 36 bases, with reading frame beginning at the first base. V is pared back by 5 bases and J by 4 bases, with 9 bases lying between the germline termini.